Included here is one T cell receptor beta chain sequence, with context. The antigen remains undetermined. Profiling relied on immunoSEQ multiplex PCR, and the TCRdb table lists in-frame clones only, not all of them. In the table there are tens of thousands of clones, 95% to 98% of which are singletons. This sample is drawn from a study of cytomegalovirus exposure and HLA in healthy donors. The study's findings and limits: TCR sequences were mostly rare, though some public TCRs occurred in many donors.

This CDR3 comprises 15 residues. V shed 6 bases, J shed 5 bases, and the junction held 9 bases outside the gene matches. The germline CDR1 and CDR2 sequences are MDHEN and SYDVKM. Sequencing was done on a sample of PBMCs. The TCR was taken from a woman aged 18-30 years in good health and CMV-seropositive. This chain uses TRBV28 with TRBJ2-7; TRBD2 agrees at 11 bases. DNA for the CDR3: TGTGCCAGCAGCTATATTAGCGGGAGGGGCGACGAGCAGTACTTC. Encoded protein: CASSYISGRGDEQYF.